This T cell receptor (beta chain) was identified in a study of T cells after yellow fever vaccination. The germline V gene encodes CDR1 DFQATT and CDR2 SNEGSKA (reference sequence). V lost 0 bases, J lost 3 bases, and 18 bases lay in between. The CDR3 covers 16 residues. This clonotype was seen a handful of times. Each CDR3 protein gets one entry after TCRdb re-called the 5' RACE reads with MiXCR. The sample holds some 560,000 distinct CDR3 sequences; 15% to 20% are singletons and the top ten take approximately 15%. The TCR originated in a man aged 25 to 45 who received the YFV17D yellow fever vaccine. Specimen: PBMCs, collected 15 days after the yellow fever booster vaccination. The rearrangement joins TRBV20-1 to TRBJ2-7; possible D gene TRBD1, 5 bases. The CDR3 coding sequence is TGCAGTGCTAGAGATCGCACAGGAAGATTAGGCTACGAGCAGTACTTC. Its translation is CSARDRTGRLGYEQYF.